The rows below give T cell receptor beta chains drawn from one sample of a study of cytotoxic CD8 clonotypes in ibrutinib-treated CLL. Some clones are missing from TCRdb's copy, which holds only in-frame ones; the method was immunoSEQ multiplex PCR. This sample yields about 200,000 clones, of which about 75% are seen a single time; approximately 6.3% belongs to the top ten. The material was PBMCs, obtained after 12 months of ibrutinib treatment. All receptors derive from a human donor with chronic lymphocytic leukemia. Both conserved end residues are part of each CDR3. The D gene is left open where the match is weak. Clone size is stated in some rows and not others, as once, few, many or a class when expanded.

>TRBJ2-2|TRBV7-2|TRBD1|.
CASSPRGQGAGGELFF
TGTGCCAGCAGCCCCCGGGGCCAGGGGGCTGGCGGGGAGCTGTTTTTT
>TRBJ1-1|TRBV9|TRBD1|.
CASSVLTGGTEAFF
TGTGCCAGCAGCGTTCTGACAGGGGGCACTGAAGCTTTCTTT
>TRBJ1-2|TRBV5-1|.|few
CASSSSGGFYGYTF
TGCGCCAGCAGCTCCTCTGGAGGGTTCTATGGCTACACCTTC
>TRBJ1-3|TRBV30|.|few
CAWSRNTIYF
TGTGCCTGGAGTCGAAACACCATATATTTT
>TRBJ2-4|TRBV9|.|.
CASSVGQENIQYF
TGTGCCAGCAGCGTAGGACAGGAAAACATTCAGTACTTC
>TRBJ1-4|TRBV19|.|few
CASSMAANEKLFF
TGTGCCAGTAGTATGGCGGCTAATGAAAAACTGTTTTTT
>TRBJ2-6|TRBV30|TRBD1|.
CAWSVGQGLNSGANVLTF
TGTGCCTGGAGTGTGGGACAGGGCTTAAACTCTGGGGCCAACGTCCTGACTTTC
>TRBJ1-5|TRBV5-1|.|few
CASSRDLNQPQHF
TGCGCCAGCAGCCGGGACCTCAATCAGCCCCAGCATTTT
>TRBJ2-1|TRBV27|.|.
CASSPKSLRGSYNEQFF
TGTGCCAGCAGTCCCAAATCTCTGCGAGGGTCCTACAATGAGCAGTTCTTC
>TRBJ1-1|TRBV5-4|.|.
CASSSRQNEAFF
TGTGCCAGCAGCTCGAGACAGAACGAAGCTTTCTTT
>TRBJ1-1|TRBV7-2|.|.
CASSSNPFRTEAFF
TGTGCCAGCAGCTCCAACCCGTTCCGGACTGAAGCTTTCTTT
>TRBJ2-3|TRBV10-3|.|.
CAISEAEGDTQYF
TGTGCCATCAGTGAAGCGGAGGGGGATACGCAGTATTTT
>TRBJ1-5|TRBV5-4|.|.
CASTNGGGSGNQPQHF
TGTGCCAGCACCAATGGCGGGGGAAGTGGCAATCAGCCCCAGCATTTT
>TRBJ2-7|TRBV6-5|TRBD1|large
CASSPGQGPQYEQYF
TGTGCCAGCAGCCCTGGACAGGGACCTCAATACGAGCAGTACTTC
>TRBJ1-5|TRBV5-6|.|few
CASSLVGSVEPQHF
TGTGCCAGCAGCCTTGTAGGTTCGGTTGAGCCCCAGCATTTT
>TRBJ1-1|TRBV5-1|.|.
CASSFQGSDTEAFF
TGCGCCAGCAGCTTCCAGGGGTCGGACACTGAAGCTTTCTTT
>TRBJ1-6|TRBV9|.|.
CASSVGRDNSPLHF
TGTGCCAGCAGCGTAGGCAGGGATAATTCACCCCTCCACTTT
>TRBJ1-4|TRBV9|.|.
CASSRTGGREKLFF
TGTGCCAGCAGCCGCACTGGGGGCCGTGAAAAACTGTTTTTT
>TRBJ1-1|TRBV30|.|.
CAWGRGVPEAFF
TGTGCCTGGGGCCGTGGAGTACCTGAAGCTTTCTTT
>TRBJ1-1|TRBV4-1|.|.
CASSQVGALGQKKAFF
TGCGCCAGCAGCCAAGTTGGGGCTCTAGGCCAGAAAAAAGCTTTCTTT
>TRBJ2-7|TRBV5-1|.|few
CASSQGQLRLGSYEQYF
TGCGCCAGCAGCCAGGGTCAGCTGAGGTTAGGCTCCTACGAGCAGTACTTC
>TRBJ1-2|TRBV30|.|.
CAWTPAYGYTF
TGTGCCTGGACACCGGCCTATGGCTACACCTTC
>TRBJ1-1|TRBV6-6|TRBD1|.
CASSHSGQGRNEAFF
TGTGCCAGCAGTCACTCGGGACAGGGGCGAAATGAAGCTTTCTTT
>TRBJ1-2|TRBV19|.|.
CASKQGGRSNYGYTF
TGTGCCAGTAAACAAGGGGGAAGATCGAACTATGGCTACACCTTC
>TRBJ2-7|TRBV7-9|.|.
CASSPTSGHEQYF
TGTGCCAGCAGCCCGACTAGTGGACACGAGCAGTACTTC
>TRBJ1-2|TRBV6-4|.|.
CASRAATLQGGYTF
TGTGCCAGCAGAGCGGCTACACTTCAGGGTGGCTACACCTTC
>TRBJ1-5|TRBV10-1|.|.
CASSVRGFQPQHF
TGCGCCAGCAGTGTGCGGGGTTTTCAGCCCCAGCATTTT
>TRBJ2-3|TRBV30|.|.
CAWGGWVSDTQYF
TGTGCCTGGGGAGGGTGGGTCTCAGATACGCAGTATTTT
>TRBJ1-1|TRBV13|.|.
CASSLGLEGTEAFF
TGTGCCAGCAGCTTAGGCCTTGAGGGCACTGAAGCTTTCTTT
>TRBJ2-3|TRBV7-3|TRBD2|.
CASSSIAGVAGTQYF
TGTGCCAGCAGCTCCATAGCGGGAGTAGCGGGTACGCAGTATTTT
>TRBJ1-2|TRBV6-5|.|.
CASSYSVGDPGYTF
TGTGCCAGCAGTTACTCGGTCGGGGACCCTGGCTACACCTTC
>TRBJ2-1|TRBV4-1|.|.
CASSPDAGQVYNEQFF
TGCGCCAGCAGCCCGGACGCAGGACAAGTCTACAATGAGCAGTTCTTC
>TRBJ2-7|TRBV5-1|.|.
CASSQDLANEQYF
TGCGCCAGCAGCCAAGATCTGGCGAACGAGCAGTACTTC
>TRBJ1-1|TRBV5-1|TRBD1|.
CASSGTYRDSVGTEAFF
TGCGCCAGCAGCGGGACCTACAGGGACAGTGTGGGAACTGAAGCTTTCTTT
>TRBJ1-1|TRBV9|.|once
CASSVGQGPLNTEAFF
TGTGCCAGCAGCGTAGGTCAGGGCCCTCTGAACACTGAAGCTTTCTTT
>TRBJ1-4|TRBV18|TRBD1|.
CASSPEGGREKLFF
TGTGCCAGCTCACCAGAAGGGGGCCGGGAAAAACTGTTTTTT
>TRBJ1-1|TRBV4-3|.|.
CASSQDDRNTEAFF
TGCGCCAGCAGCCAAGATGATCGGAACACTGAAGCTTTCTTT
>TRBJ2-2|TRBV29-1|.|few
CSVLENTGELFF
TGCAGCGTTCTAGAAAACACCGGGGAGCTGTTTTTT
>TRBJ2-3|TRBV2|TRBD1|few
CASSAGGNTQYF
TGTGCCAGCAGTGCAGGGGGAAATACGCAGTATTTT
>TRBJ2-3|TRBV30|.|few
CAWGLDTQYF
TGTGCCTGGGGGTTGGATACGCAGTATTTT
>TRBJ1-1|TRBV5-1|TRBD1|few
CASSGGQGPNTEAFF
TGCGCCAGCAGCGGGGGACAGGGACCGAACACTGAAGCTTTCTTT
>TRBJ2-5|TRBV18|TRBD1|.
CASSESGTVTQYF
TGTGCCAGCTCAGAGTCCGGGACAGTAACCCAGTACTTC
>TRBJ2-3|TRBV7-2|.|once
CASSLDTSTDTQYF
TGTGCCAGCAGCCTCGACACGTCTACAGATACGCAGTATTTT
>TRBJ1-1|TRBV11-1|TRBD1|.
CASSRDRLNTEAFF
TGTGCCAGCAGCCGGGACAGGCTGAACACTGAAGCTTTCTTT
>TRBJ2-2|TRBV30|.|.
CAFTPSSTGELFF
TGTGCCTTCACCCCTTCCAGCACCGGGGAGCTGTTTTTT
>TRBJ1-1|TRBV7-3|.|.
CASSLDLNTEAFF
TGTGCCAGCAGCTTGGACCTGAACACTGAAGCTTTCTTT
>TRBJ2-2|TRBV4-1|TRBD1|.
CASSQQRRSGTGSGELFF
TGCGCCAGCAGCCAACAAAGACGATCCGGGACAGGGAGCGGGGAGCTGTTTTTT
>TRBJ2-7|TRBV4-3|.|.
CASSSGPLEGEQYF
TGCGCCAGCAGCTCGGGACCTCTCGAGGGCGAGCAGTACTTC
>TRBJ1-4|TRBV4-1|TRBD1|.
CASSQTILQGEGTNEKLFF
TGCGCCAGCAGCCAAACAATCTTACAGGGGGAGGGAACTAATGAAAAACTGTTTTTT
>TRBJ2-5|TRBV30|.|.
CAWSPPGGRAQETQYF
TGTGCCTGGAGTCCCCCTGGGGGCAGAGCTCAAGAGACCCAGTACTTC
>TRBJ1-1|TRBV9|TRBD1|.
CASSLQDRGLVAEAFF
TGTGCCAGCAGCCTCCAGGACAGGGGGTTGGTTGCTGAAGCTTTCTTT
>TRBJ2-7|TRBV7-3|.|.
CASSPQGGGFYEQYF
TGTGCCAGCAGCCCCCAGGGCGGAGGCTTCTACGAGCAGTACTTC
>TRBJ2-1|TRBV27|TRBD2|.
CASTDLAGVEQFF
TGTGCCAGCACCGATCTAGCGGGAGTTGAGCAGTTCTTC